The present TCR beta chain was sequenced within a study of T-cell memory formation after mild COVID-19. Comment on this clonotype: Antigen unknown.

TCR alpha and TCR beta cDNA libraries carrying sample barcodes and UMIs came from 5'RACE with constant-segment primers. TCRdb processed the 5' RACE reads anew with MiXCR; each CDR3 protein has one entry. There are about 500,000 distinct CDR3 sequences in the sample; roughly 22% occur only once, and roughly an eighth lies in the top ten. Findings of the study overall: Confirmation was lacking for SARS-CoV-2 specificity of second-wave clones that peaked on day 37. Pre-infection memory harbored some responding clones, suggesting cross-reactive memory joined. Among clones contracting day 15 to 85, CD4/CD8 was balanced, whereas later expanders leaned CD4+.

The sequence was obtained from an adult woman who had mild COVID-19 (a few samples of this study predate the infection). Cell type and time point are not known. Sequencing was done on a sample of PBMCs or a T cell subset sorted from them (not recorded which).

CDR3 loop: CASSHRPKTTEAFF. The CDR3 nucleotides read TGTGCCAGCAGCCACCGACCTAAAACCACTGAAGCTTTCTTT. V usage is TRBV12-3 or TRBV12-4 and J usage is TRBJ1-1; D call uncertain. This CDR3 is 14 amino acids long. Trimming removed 6 bases at V and 4 bases at J, with 15 bases between.